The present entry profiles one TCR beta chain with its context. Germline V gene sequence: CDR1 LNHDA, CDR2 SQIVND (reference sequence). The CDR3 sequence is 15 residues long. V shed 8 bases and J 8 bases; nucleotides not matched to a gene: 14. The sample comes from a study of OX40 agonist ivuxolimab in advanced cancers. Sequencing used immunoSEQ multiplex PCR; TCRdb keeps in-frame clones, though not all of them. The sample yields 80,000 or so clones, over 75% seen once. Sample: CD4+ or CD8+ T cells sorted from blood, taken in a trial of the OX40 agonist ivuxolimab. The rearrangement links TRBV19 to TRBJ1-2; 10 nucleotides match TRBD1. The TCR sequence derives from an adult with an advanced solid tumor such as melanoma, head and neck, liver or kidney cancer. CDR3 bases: TGTGCCAGTTCGGGGACAGGGGTCTTCGCTTGGGGCTACACCTTC. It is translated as CASSGTGVFAWGYTF.